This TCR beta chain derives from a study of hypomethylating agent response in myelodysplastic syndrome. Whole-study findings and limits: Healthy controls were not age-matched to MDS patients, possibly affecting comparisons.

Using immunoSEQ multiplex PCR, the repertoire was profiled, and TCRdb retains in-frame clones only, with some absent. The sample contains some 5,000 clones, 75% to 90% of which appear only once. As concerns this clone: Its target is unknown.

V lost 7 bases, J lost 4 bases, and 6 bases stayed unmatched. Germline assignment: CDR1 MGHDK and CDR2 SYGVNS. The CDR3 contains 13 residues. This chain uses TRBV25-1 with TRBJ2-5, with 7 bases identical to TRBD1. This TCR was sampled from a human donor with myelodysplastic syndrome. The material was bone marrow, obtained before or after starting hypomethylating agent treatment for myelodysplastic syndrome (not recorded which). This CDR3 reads CASNRQGRETQYF. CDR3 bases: TGTGCCAGCAACCGACAGGGTCGAGAGACCCAGTACTTC.